This TCR beta chain was identified during a study of response to subunit inactivated influenza vaccine. The CDR3 totals 15 residues. In germline, CDR1 is MGHRA, CDR2 YSYEKL. With V trimmed by 4 bases and J by 1 base, 6 bases remained unmatched. TCRdb independently ran MiXCR on the RT-PCR reads; one entry per CDR3 protein. This sample has roughly 710,000 distinct CDR3 sequences, with about 15% found just once. Note on this clonotype: No antigen is known for it.

General study results and limits: The authors proposed limited new T cell recruitment per seasonal influenza vaccination.

This material consisted of PBMCs from blood, taken 14 to 15 days before vaccination. This TCR was recovered from a man aged 50 to 60 who received an inactivated influenza vaccine. The genes are TRBV4-1 and TRBJ2-5; 7 bases agree with TRBD1. The CDR3: CASSRGDSPQETQYF. For the CDR3, the DNA is TGCGCCAGCAGCCGTGGGGACAGCCCCCAAGAGACCCAGTACTTC.